This T cell receptor (beta chain) was identified during a study of shared clonotypes between healthy human individuals. Study overall: Aged 18 to 49, the donors were a couple of women and a few men. Study-level findings and limits: Blood alone was sampled, and tissue repertoires likely differ.

Every immunoSEQ plate was one replicate of a subset's evenly spread DNA. Sequencing was performed with immunoSEQ multiplex PCR; in TCRdb, only in-frame clones are kept and a portion is missing. There are more than 2,000,000 clones in the sample; around 90% occur only once, and 0.13% to 0.15% lies in the top ten. This CDR3 region has 14 residues. Trimming shortened V by 5 bases and J by 7 bases, and 17 bases separated the two germline ends. CDR1 is SEHNR and CDR2 is FQNEAQ in the germline V gene (reference sequence). Points on this clone: Its cognate antigen is unknown.

This receptor was identified in a man aged 18 to 35 in good health. The sample taken for sequencing was naive CD4+ T cells sorted from blood. Noted subset: CD45RA+ positively selected. The rearrangement uses TRBV7-9 and TRBJ1-1; D is perhaps TRBD1 (5 bases). The CDR3 loop is CASSRGTTVREAFF. CDR3 nucleotides: TGTGCCAGCAGCCGAGGGACGACAGTTCGTGAAGCTTTCTTT.